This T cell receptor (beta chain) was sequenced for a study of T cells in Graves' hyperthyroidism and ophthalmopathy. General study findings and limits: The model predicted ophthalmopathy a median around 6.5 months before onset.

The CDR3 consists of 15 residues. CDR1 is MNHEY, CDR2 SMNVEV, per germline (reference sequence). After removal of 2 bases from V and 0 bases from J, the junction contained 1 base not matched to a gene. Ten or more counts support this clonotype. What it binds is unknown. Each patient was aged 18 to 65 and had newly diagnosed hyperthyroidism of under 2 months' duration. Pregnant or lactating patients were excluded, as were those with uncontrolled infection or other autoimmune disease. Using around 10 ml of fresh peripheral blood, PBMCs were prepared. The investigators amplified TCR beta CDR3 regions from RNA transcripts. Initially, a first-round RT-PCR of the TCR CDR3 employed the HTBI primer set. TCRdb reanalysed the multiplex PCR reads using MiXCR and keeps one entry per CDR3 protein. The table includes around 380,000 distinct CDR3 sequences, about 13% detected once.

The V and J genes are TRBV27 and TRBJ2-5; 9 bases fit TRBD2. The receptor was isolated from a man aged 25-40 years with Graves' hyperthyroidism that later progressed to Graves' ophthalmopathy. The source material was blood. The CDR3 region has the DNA TGTGCCAGCAGTTTAGGCGGGGGGGACCAAGAGACCCAGTACTTC. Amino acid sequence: CASSLGGGDQETQYF.